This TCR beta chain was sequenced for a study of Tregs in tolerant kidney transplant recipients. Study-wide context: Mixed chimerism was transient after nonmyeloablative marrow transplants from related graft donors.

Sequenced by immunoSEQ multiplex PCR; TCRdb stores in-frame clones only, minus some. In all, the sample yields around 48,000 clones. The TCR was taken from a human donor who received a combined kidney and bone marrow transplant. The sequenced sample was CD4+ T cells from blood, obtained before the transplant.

CDR3 sequence: CASSATVSYEQYF. The sequenced part of the CDR3 DNA is TGCGCCAGCAGCGCGACAGTCTCCTACGAG. This chain links TRBV5-1 with TRBJ2-7; D possibly corresponds to TRBD1 (5 bases). The read terminates 3 residues before the CDR3 end, so the remaining end is supplied by the germline J gene. CDR3 length equals 13 residues. Trimming left V 4 bases short and J 0 bases short, with 8 bases between. Per the germline V gene, CDR1 is SGHRS and CDR2 is YFSETQ.